This T cell receptor (beta chain) was identified in a study of shared clonotypes between healthy human individuals. Germline CDR1 reads SGHTS; CDR2 reads YDEGEE. The V end was cut by 8 bases, the J end by 4 bases, with 12 bases between. This CDR3 spans 12 amino acids. The assay was immunoSEQ multiplex PCR, and TCRdb's table has in-frame clones only and misses some. Here the sample spans fewer than 1.6 million clones, around 98.5% being singletons. The source material was naive CD4+ T cells sorted from blood. The subset was: CD45RA+ positively selected. This chain links TRBV5-8 with TRBJ1-1; D gene ambiguous. The clonotype originates from a man aged 25 to 40 in good health. The CDR3 nucleotides read TGTGCCAGGAGGGTTTCTGTCACTGAAGCTTTCTTT. It yields the protein CARRVSVTEAFF.